Detailed here is one T cell receptor (beta chain). Original handling: Reference gene primers were amplified, and this amplification served to estimate nucleated cell counts. The protocol was immunoSEQ multiplex PCR, while the TCRdb copy is restricted to in-frame clones and leaves out a portion. The V and J calls and clone size are taken from that table; D and trimming were inferred from the DNA. The sample holds about 190,000 clones, 70% to 90% seen once. The data stem from a study of blood T cell repertoires in COVID-19. This CDR3 has 16 residues. Germline CDR1 and CDR2: MNHEY and SVGAGI. Trimming pared 4 bases from V and 0 bases from J, leaving 13 bases between.

The chain uses TRBV6-5 and TRBJ2-1; D unclear. What was sequenced was peripheral blood. This TCR was recovered from a man aged 25-40 years with acute or convalescent COVID-19. The CDR3 region has the DNA TGTGCCAGCAGTTCTTTTCGCGGCTACTCCTACAATGAGCAGTTCTTC. It yields the protein CASSSFRGYSYNEQFF.